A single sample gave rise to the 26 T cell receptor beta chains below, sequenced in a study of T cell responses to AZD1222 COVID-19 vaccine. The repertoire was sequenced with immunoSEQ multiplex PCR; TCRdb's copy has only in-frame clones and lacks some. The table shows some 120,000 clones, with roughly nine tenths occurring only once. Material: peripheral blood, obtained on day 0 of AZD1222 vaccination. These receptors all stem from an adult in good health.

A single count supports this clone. The CDR3 sequence is CASSQVPINEKLFF. The CDR3 DNA reads TGTGCCAGCAGCCAAGTCCCAATTAATGAAAAACTGTTTTTT. This chain uses TRBV4-2 with TRBJ1-4; no clear D gene. The CDR3 runs to 14 residues. V gave up 1 base and J gave up 4 bases, with 7 bases separating them. Germline CDR1 reads LGHNA; CDR2 reads YNFKEQ.

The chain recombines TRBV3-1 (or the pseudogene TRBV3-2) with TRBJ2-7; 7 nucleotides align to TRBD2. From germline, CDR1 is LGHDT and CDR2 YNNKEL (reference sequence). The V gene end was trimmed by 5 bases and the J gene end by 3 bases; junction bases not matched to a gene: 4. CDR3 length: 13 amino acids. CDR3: CASSGRGFYEQYF. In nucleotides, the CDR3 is TGTGCCAGCAGCGGGCGGGGGTTCTACGAGCAGTACTTC.

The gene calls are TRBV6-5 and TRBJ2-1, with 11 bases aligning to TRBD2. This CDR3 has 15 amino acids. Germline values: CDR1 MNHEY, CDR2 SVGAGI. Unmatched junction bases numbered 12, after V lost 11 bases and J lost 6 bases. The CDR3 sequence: CAASWGLAGGNEQFF. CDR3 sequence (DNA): TGTGCCGCCAGTTGGGGTCTAGCGGGAGGCAATGAGCAGTTCTTC.

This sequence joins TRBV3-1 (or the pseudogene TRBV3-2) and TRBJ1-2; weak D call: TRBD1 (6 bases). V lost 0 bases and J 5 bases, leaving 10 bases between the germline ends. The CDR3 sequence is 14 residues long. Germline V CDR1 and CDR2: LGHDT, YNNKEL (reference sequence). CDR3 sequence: CASSQDWQGYGYTF. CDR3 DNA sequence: TGTGCCAGCAGCCAAGATTGGCAGGGGTATGGCTACACCTTC.

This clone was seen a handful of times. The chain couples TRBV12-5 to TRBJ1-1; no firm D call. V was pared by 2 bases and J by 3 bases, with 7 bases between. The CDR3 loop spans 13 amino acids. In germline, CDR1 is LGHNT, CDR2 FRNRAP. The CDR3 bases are TGTGCTAGTGGTTTGTATGGGGACACTGAAGCTTTCTTT. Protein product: CASGLYGDTEAFF.

DNA of the CDR3: TGTGCCACCCGAACCACAGTAAATACCGGGGAGCTGTTTTTT. This sequence encodes CATRTTVNTGELFF. V is TRBV15 and J is TRBJ2-2; D is undetermined. Germline V CDR1 and CDR2: LNHNV, YYDKDF (reference sequence). The CDR3 loop spans 14 amino acids. Trimming left V 8 bases short and J 5 bases short, with 15 bases between.

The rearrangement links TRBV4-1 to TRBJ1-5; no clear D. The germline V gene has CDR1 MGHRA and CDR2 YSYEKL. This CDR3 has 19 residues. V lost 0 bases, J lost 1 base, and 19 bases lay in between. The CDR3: CASSQDNGIGQPSNQPQHF. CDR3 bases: TGCGCCAGCAGCCAAGATAACGGGATAGGGCAGCCCAGCAATCAGCCCCAGCATTTT.

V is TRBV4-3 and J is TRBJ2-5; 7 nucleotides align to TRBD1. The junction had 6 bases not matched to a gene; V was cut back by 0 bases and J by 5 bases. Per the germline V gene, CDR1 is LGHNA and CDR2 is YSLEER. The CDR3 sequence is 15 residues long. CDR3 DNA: TGCGCCAGCAGCCAAGAGAACAGGGGCGGCGAGACCCAGTACTTC. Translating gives CASSQENRGGETQYF.

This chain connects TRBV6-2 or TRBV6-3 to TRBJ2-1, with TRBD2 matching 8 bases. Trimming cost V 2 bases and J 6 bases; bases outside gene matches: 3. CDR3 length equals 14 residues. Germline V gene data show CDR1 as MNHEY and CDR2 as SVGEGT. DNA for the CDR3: TGTGCCAGCAGTTACAATAGCGGGACCAATGAGCAGTTCTTC. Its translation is CASSYNSGTNEQFF.

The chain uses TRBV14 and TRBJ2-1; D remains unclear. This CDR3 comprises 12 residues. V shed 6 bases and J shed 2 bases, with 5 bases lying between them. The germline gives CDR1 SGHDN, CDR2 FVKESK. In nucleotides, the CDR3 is TGTGCCAGCAGGGGGACCTACAATGAGCAGTTCTTC. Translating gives CASRGTYNEQFF.

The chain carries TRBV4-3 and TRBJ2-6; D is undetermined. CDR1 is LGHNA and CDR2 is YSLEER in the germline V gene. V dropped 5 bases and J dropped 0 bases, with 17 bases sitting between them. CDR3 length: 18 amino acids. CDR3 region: CASSARLLAYSGANVLTF. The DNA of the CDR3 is TGCGCCAGCAGCGCTCGCTTACTCGCATACTCTGGGGCCAACGTCCTGACTTTC.

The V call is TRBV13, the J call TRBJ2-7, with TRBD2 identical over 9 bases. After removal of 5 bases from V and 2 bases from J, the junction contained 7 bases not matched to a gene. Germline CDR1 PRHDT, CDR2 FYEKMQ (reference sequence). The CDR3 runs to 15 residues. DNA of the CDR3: TGTGCCAGCAGCGCTCGACTAGCGGATACCTACGAGCAGTACTTC. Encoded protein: CASSARLADTYEQYF.

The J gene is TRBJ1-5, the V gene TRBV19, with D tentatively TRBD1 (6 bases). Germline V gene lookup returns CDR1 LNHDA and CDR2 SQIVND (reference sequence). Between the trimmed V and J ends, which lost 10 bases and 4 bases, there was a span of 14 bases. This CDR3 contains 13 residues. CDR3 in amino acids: CATEDSLNQPQHF. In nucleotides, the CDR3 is TGTGCCACCGAGGACAGTCTTAATCAGCCCCAGCATTTT.

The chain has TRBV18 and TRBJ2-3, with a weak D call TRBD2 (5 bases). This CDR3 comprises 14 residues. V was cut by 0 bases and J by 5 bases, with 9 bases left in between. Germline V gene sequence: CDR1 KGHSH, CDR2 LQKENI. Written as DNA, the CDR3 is TGTGCCAGCTCACCACCTGGGAGTGGAGATACGCAGTATTTT. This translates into CASSPPGSGDTQYF.

CDR3 coding DNA: TGTGCCAGCAGTCAAGCCGGGACCTCTAGGGAGACCCAGTACTTC. Translated, it gives CASSQAGTSRETQYF. The chain couples TRBV28 to TRBJ2-5; the D call may be TRBD1 or TRBD2 (5 bases each). Per germline, CDR1 MDHEN and CDR2 SYDVKM. The V end was cut by 5 bases, the J end by 5 bases, with 18 bases between. The CDR3 sequence is 15 residues long.

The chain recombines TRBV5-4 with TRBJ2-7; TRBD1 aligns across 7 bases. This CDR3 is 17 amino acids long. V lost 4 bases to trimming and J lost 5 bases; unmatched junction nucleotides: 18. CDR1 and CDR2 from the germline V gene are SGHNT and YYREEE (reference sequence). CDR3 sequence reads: CASSTSILTGARNEQYF. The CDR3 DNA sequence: TGTGCCAGCAGCACAAGCATCTTAACAGGGGCTCGGAACGAGCAGTACTTC.

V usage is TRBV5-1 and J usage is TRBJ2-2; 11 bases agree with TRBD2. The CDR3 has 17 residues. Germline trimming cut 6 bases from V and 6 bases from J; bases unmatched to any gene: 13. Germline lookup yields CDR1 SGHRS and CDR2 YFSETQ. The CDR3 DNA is TGCGCCAGCAAAGGACTAGCGGGTTATTCGGGCCCCGGGGAGCTGTTTTTT. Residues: CASKGLAGYSGPGELFF. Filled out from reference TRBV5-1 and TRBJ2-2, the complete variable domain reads KAGVTQTPRYLIKTRGQQVTLSCSPISGHRSVSWYQQTPGQGLQFLFEYFSETQRNKGNFPGRFSGRQFSNSRSEMNVSTLELGDSALYLCASKGLAGYSGPGELFFGEGSRLTVL.

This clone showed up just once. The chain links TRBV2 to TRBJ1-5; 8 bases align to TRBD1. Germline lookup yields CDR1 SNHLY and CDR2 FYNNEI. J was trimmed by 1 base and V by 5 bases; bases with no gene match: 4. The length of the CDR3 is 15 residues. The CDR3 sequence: CASSSDRVSNQPQHF. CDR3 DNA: TGTGCCAGCAGTTCGGACAGGGTAAGCAATCAGCCCCAGCATTTT.

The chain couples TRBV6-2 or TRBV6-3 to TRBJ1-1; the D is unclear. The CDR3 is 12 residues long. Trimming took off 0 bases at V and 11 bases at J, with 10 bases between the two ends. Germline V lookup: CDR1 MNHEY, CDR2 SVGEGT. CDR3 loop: CASSYSNRRAFF. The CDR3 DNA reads TGTGCCAGCAGTTACTCGAATAGGAGGGCTTTCTTT.

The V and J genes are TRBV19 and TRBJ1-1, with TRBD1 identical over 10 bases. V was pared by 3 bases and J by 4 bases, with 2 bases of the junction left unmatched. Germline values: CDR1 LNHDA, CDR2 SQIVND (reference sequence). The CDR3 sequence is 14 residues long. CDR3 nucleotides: TGTGCCAGTAGTATCCGGGACAGGGGCACTGAAGCTTTCTTT. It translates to CASSIRDRGTEAFF.

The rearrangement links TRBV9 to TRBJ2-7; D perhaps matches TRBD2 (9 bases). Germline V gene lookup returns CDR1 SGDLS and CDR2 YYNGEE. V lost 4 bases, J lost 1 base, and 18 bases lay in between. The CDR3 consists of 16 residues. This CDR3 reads CASSPRGGTGSYEQYF. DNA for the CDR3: TGTGCCAGCAGCCCGCGGGGGGGGACAGGATCCTACGAGCAGTACTTC.

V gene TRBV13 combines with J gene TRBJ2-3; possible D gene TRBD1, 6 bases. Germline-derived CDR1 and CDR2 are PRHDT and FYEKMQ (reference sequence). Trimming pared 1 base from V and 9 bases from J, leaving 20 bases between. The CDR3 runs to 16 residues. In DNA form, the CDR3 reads TGTGCCAGCAGCTTAGAATCGGAAGTCTTCAGGGGCACGCAGTATTTT. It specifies CASSLESEVFRGTQYF.

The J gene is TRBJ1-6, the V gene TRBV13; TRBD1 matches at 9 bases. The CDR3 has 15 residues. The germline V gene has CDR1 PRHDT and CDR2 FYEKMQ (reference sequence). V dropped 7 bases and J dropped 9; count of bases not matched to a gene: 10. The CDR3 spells CASTLGDRDISPLHF. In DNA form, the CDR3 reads TGTGCCAGCACCCTGGGGGACAGGGATATTTCACCCCTCCACTTT.

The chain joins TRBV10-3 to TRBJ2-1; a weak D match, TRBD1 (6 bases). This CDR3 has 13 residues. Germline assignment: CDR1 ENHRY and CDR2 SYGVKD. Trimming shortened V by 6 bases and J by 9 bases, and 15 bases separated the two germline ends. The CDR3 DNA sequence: TGTGCCATCAGGCAACAGGGCTCCGTTGAGCAGTTCTTC. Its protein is CAIRQQGSVEQFF.

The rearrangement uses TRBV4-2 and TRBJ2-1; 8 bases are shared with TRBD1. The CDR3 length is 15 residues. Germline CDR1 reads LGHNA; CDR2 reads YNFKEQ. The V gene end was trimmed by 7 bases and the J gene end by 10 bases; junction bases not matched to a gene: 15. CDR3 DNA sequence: TGTGCCAGCATGTCATCGGGACAGGTGGGCTACGAGCAGTTCTTC. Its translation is CASMSSGQVGYEQFF.

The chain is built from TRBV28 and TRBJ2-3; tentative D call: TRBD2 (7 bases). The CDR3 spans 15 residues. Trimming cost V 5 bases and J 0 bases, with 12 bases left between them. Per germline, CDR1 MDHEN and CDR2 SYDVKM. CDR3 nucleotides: TGTGCCAGCAGTCGGGGGGCAGGGAGCACAGATACGCAGTATTTT. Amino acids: CASSRGAGSTDTQYF.